This TCR beta chain was recovered during a study of T cells after posttransplantation cyclophosphamide. Study-wide findings and caveats: Recipient CMV seropositivity and CMV reactivation strongly tracked TRB clonality. Blood and skin or GI T cell repertoires showed limited TRB overlap.

Sequencing used immunoSEQ multiplex PCR; TCRdb keeps in-frame clones, though not all of them. The sample includes tens of thousands of clones, almost 95% of them seen just once. On the day of bone marrow donation, the related graft donor provided peripheral blood. Germline values: CDR1 SGHVS, CDR2 FNYEAQ. The V and J ends lost 6 bases and 5 bases, in that order; junction bases with no gene match: 4. This CDR3 spans 13 amino acids. Note on this clone: No antigen is known for it.

Input material: PBMCs. The J gene is TRBJ1-5, the V gene TRBV7-6; TRBD1 matches 7 bases. This receptor was identified in a woman between 45 and 65 years old in good health and a related stem cell transplant donor. The CDR3 region has the DNA TGTGCCAGCAGGCCTCAGGGGGATCAGCCCCAGCATTTT. The encoded protein is CASRPQGDQPQHF.